This TCR beta chain was observed in a study of post-analysis software for immune sequencing data. Regarding the study as a whole: Among several TRBV segments more frequent in patients than controls were TRBV5-6, TRBV5-1 and TRBV20-1. Diversity measured as normalized Chao1 was significantly lower in multiple sclerosis patients than in controls.

Libraries were made from TCR beta cDNA, and they carried unique molecular identifiers. T cells numbering roughly 0.95 to 10 million gave rise to 400,000 to 550,000 cDNA molecules. MiXCR, applied by TCRdb to the PCR reads, yields one record per CDR3 protein. This sample carries fewer than 550,000 distinct CDR3 sequences, 30% to 40% of them seen once, and the ten largest clones take 4.5% to 7.5%. This CDR3 has 13 amino acids. Germline V lookup: CDR1 SNHLY, CDR2 FYNNEI. V dropped 1 base and J dropped 6 bases, with 7 bases sitting between them. Points on this clonotype: Its antigen remains unknown.

This receptor was obtained from a girl under 18 with multiple sclerosis. The rearrangement links TRBV2 to TRBJ2-1, with D unclear. The sample taken for sequencing was blood. The CDR3 bases are TGTGCCAGCAGTGAAGTAGGATCCAATGAGCAGTTCTTC. Residues: CASSEVGSNEQFF.